The source of this T cell receptor beta chain is a study of cytomegalovirus exposure and HLA in healthy donors. The PCR had 60 Vbeta and 13 Jbeta primers. Per the original methods: Some 10 million shared chains were among the roughly 78 million unique TCR beta chains that a later analysis counted. The repertoire was sequenced with immunoSEQ multiplex PCR; TCRdb's copy has only in-frame clones and lacks some. V, J and clone size are those of that table, while D and trimming were read from the DNA. The sample holds 110,000 to 150,000 clones, approximately 78% seen once. This CDR3 is built from 16 residues. Germline CDR1 SGHTA, CDR2 FQGNSA. V was pared by 5 bases and J by 1 base, with 9 bases of the junction left unmatched. Broader study findings: While the bulk of TCR sequences proved rare, some public TCRs turned up in many donors. The authors later found most CMV-associated TCR beta chains appeared HLA-restricted.

Concerning this clone: Its specificity is unknown.

The chain couples TRBV7-2 to TRBJ2-5; 8 positions agree with TRBD2. Material: PBMCs. This TCR came from a woman aged 18-29 years in good health and CMV-seropositive. CDR3 residues: CASSPRGGRGQETQYF. In DNA form, the CDR3 reads TGTGCCAGCAGCCCCCGGGGGGGGCGGGGCCAAGAGACCCAGTACTTC.